This is a list of T cell receptor beta chains from one sample in a study of somatic mutations in cytotoxic T cells in rheumatoid arthritis. Assay used: immunoSEQ multiplex PCR; TCRdb lists only in-frame clones, some missing. The sample lists under 8,000 clones; around 87% were seen once. The sample comprised CD8+ T cells sorted from blood. Receptors originate from a woman between 65 and 79 years old with rheumatoid arthritis. Both conserved end residues are part of each CDR3. The D gene is left open where the match is weak. Some rows have no size entry. The others give once, few or many, or a class for an expanded clone.

clone_size d_call j_call v_call cdr3_nt cdr3_aa
. TRBD2 TRBJ2-3 TRBV9 TGTGCCAGCAGCGTTAGCGGGGGAACAGATACGCAGTATTTT CASSVSGGTDTQYF
. . TRBJ2-1 TRBV4-1 TGCGCCAGCAGCCAAGTTATTAACTTCTACAATGAGCAGTTCTTC CASSQVINFYNEQFF
. TRBD1 TRBJ1-4 TRBV18 TGTGCCAGCTCACCGGGACAGGGGTATTTCGAAAAACTGTTTTTT CASSPGQGYFEKLFF
. TRBD1 TRBJ2-7 TRBV11-2 TGTGCCACCGGGACAGGTTCTTACGAGCAGTACTTC CATGTGSYEQYF
. . TRBJ1-1 TRBV30 TGTGCCTGGAGTGTCGCGACAGGTTGGAACACTGAAGCTTTCTTT CAWSVATGWNTEAFF
. . TRBJ2-2 TRBV13 TGTGCCAGCAGTCACGGGAGAACCGGGGAGCTGTTTTTT CASSHGRTGELFF
. . TRBJ1-2 TRBV29-1 TGCAGTGCTAGGGGGAGCTATGGCTACACCTTC CSARGSYGYTF
. TRBD1 TRBJ1-2 TRBV19 TGTGCCAGTACCCCCAGGGGGCGCGATTATGGCTACACCTTC CASTPRGRDYGYTF
. TRBD2 TRBJ2-1 TRBV9 TGTGCCAGCAGCCCGGGGGGTGAGCAGTTCTTC CASSPGGEQFF
. . TRBJ1-1 TRBV2 TGTGCCAGCCGACGGGACATTAACACTGAAGCTTTCTTT CASRRDINTEAFF
once TRBD1 TRBJ1-2 TRBV5-1 TGCGCCAGCAGCTTGGTACAGGGGGCGCGAGACTATGGCTACACCTTC CASSLVQGARDYGYTF
. . TRBJ2-2 TRBV10-3 TGTGCCATCAGTGCGACAGGCGTCAACACCGGGGAGCTGTTTTTT CAISATGVNTGELFF
. . TRBJ1-2 TRBV11-2 TGTGCCAGCAGCGGCCTCAGGGGTTATAACTATGGCTACACCTTC CASSGLRGYNYGYTF
. . TRBJ2-1 TRBV4-1 TGCGCCAGCAGCCAAGGACAGGCCAATGAGCAGTTCTTC CASSQGQANEQFF
. . TRBJ2-5 TRBV4-3 TGCGCCAGCAGCCCGGCAAGGGAGATGGGATCCCAGTACTTC CASSPAREMGSQYF
. TRBD1 TRBJ2-4 TRBV19 TGTGCCAGTAGCAGTGGACAGGGGTGGAACATTCAGTACTTC CASSSGQGWNIQYF
. TRBD1 TRBJ1-2 TRBV11-3 TGTGCCAGCAGTGACAACCGGGACAGGACATATGGCTACACCTTC CASSDNRDRTYGYTF
. TRBD1 TRBJ2-1 TRBV4-3 TGCGCCAGCAGCCAAAATACAGGGGGAATCAACAATGAGCAGTTCTTC CASSQNTGGINNEQFF
. . TRBJ1-1 TRBV2 TGTGCCAGCAGTGCATCGAGGGTGGATAGCACTGAAGCTTTCTTT CASSASRVDSTEAFF
. TRBD1 TRBJ2-7 TRBV5-6 TGTGCCAGCAGCCCGGCCGGGACAGACTACGAGCAGTACTTC CASSPAGTDYEQYF
. . TRBJ1-3 TRBV4-3 TGCGCCAGCAGCCAAGATCGGAGGGGTACTGGAAACACCATATATTTT CASSQDRRGTGNTIYF
. TRBD1 TRBJ2-6 TRBV2 TGTGCCAGCAGTGGGCAGGGGGCGCTTGGGGCCAACGTCCTGACTTTC CASSGQGALGANVLTF
. . TRBJ1-6 TRBV5-6 TGTGCCAGCAGCTTTAAAACAGCTAATTCACCCCTCCACTTT CASSFKTANSPLHF
once TRBD1 TRBJ1-2 TRBV27 TGTGCCAGCAGTTCAGGGGGCTATGGCTACACCTTC CASSSGGYGYTF
. TRBD2 TRBJ2-1 TRBV9 TGTGCCAGCAGTACGGGACTAGACTTTGAGCAGTTCTTC CASSTGLDFEQFF
. TRBD2 TRBJ2-7 TRBV7-9 TGTGCCAGCAGCCCCACGGGGGGACTCTACGAGCAGTACTTC CASSPTGGLYEQYF
. TRBD1 TRBJ2-4 TRBV10-2 TGCGCCAGCAGTGAGATGGGACAGGGGTCTCGAAACATTCAGTACTTC CASSEMGQGSRNIQYF
. . TRBJ1-2 TRBV29-1 TGCAGCGTCCCCTGGTCAGGGGACTATGGCTACACCTTC CSVPWSGDYGYTF
. . TRBJ1-2 TRBV10-3 TGTGCCATCAGTGATATGGGCGCCAGCTATGGCTACACCTTC CAISDMGASYGYTF
. . TRBJ1-1 TRBV7-6 TGTGCCAGCAGCTCTCTGACCGCGGTGGCCACTGAAGCTTTCTTT CASSSLTAVATEAFF
. . TRBJ2-7 TRBV15 TGTGCCACCAGCAGAGATCGGGTCGGGGTCAGCTCCTACGAGCAGTACTTC CATSRDRVGVSSYEQYF
. . TRBJ2-7 TRBV4-1 TGCGCCAGCAGCCAAGATCTACTCTACGAGCAGTACTTC CASSQDLLYEQYF
. TRBD1 TRBJ1-2 TRBV19 TGTGCCAGTGACCCCGGGACAGGCTATGGCTACACCTTC CASDPGTGYGYTF
. TRBD1 TRBJ2-4 TRBV13 TGTGCCAGCAGCGAGCAGACAGGGGCCAAAAACATTCAGTACTTC CASSEQTGAKNIQYF
. . TRBJ1-2 TRBV4-1 TGCGCCAGCAGCCCCGAGTCCCCGCCGGGAATCAACTATGGCTACACCTTC CASSPESPPGINYGYTF
. . TRBJ1-4 TRBV7-9 TGTGCCAGCAGCTCTACTGAGACAGGCTCAACTAATGAAAAACTGTTTTTT CASSSTETGSTNEKLFF
once TRBD1 TRBJ1-2 TRBV10-2 TGCGCCAGCAGTGAAAAGGGGGCGGCTGGCTACACCTTC CASSEKGAAGYTF
. . TRBJ2-7 TRBV2 TGTGCCAGCAGTGACAACTACGAGCAGTACTTC CASSDNYEQYF
once . TRBJ1-1 TRBV5-1 TGCGCCAGCAGCCCGAATGGGGACATGATTGAAGCTTTCTTT CASSPNGDMIEAFF
. . TRBJ2-3 TRBV4-1 TGCGCCAGCAGTCTAACAGATACGCAGTATTTT CASSLTDTQYF
. . TRBJ2-7 TRBV7-8 TGTGCCAGCAGCCCTGACTCCGCCCGGAAAAACGAGCAGTACTTC CASSPDSARKNEQYF
. TRBD2 TRBJ2-3 TRBV7-9 TGTGCCAGCAGCTCCCCGGAGGGACTAGCGGGGGTTGCGCAGTATTTT CASSSPEGLAGVAQYF
. TRBD1 TRBJ1-1 TRBV13 TGTGCCAGCAGCATGGGGACAGCTGCTGAAGCTTTCTTT CASSMGTAAEAFF
. . TRBJ1-1 TRBV27 TGTGCCAGCAGTTTCCTCCGGGAGACTGAAGCTTTCTTT CASSFLRETEAFF
. . TRBJ2-1 TRBV4-3 TGCGCCAGCAGCCAAGATATAACGTCAGGGGCTGAGCAGTTCTTC CASSQDITSGAEQFF
few TRBD1 TRBJ2-7 TRBV6-5 TGTGCCAGCAGTCACCGGGACAGGGCCTACGAGCAGTACTTC CASSHRDRAYEQYF
. . TRBJ2-1 TRBV7-9 TGTGCCAGCACCCTCAATGAGCAGTTCTTC CASTLNEQFF
. TRBD2 TRBJ2-1 TRBV27 TGTGCCAGCAGTTACGGGACTAGCTTACATGAGCAGTTCTTC CASSYGTSLHEQFF
. . TRBJ2-7 TRBV11-3 TGTGCCAGCAGCCATATACGTCGGGACACACGTCCAGACGAGCAGTACTTC CASSHIRRDTRPDEQYF
once . TRBJ2-7 TRBV2 TGTGCCAGCAGGTATCAGGGCGGCAACGAGCAGTACTTC CASRYQGGNEQYF
. TRBD1 TRBJ1-6 TRBV9 TGTGCCAGCAGCCCCAGGACAGGGGACAGGGCACCCCTCCACTTT CASSPRTGDRAPLHF
. TRBD2 TRBJ2-3 TRBV28 TGTGCCAGCAGTCCCACTAGCGGGAGAATCACAGATACGCAGTATTTT CASSPTSGRITDTQYF
. TRBD1 TRBJ2-7 TRBV27 TGTGCCAGCAGCTCGCGGACAGGCTACGAGCAGTACTTC CASSSRTGYEQYF
once . TRBJ1-1 TRBV4-3 TGCGCCAGCAGCCAAGATCTGGGAGGCTGGACTGAAGCTTTCTTT CASSQDLGGWTEAFF
. . TRBJ1-3 TRBV6-1 TGTGCCATACAGGGCTCTGGAAACACCATATATTTT CAIQGSGNTIYF
. . TRBJ2-3 TRBV11-3 TGTGCCAGCAGCGCTCGGGACATTCCCACAGATACGCAGTATTTT CASSARDIPTDTQYF
. . TRBJ2-3 TRBV9 TGTGCCAGCAGCTTACAGGGAACAGATACGCAGTATTTT CASSLQGTDTQYF
. TRBD1 TRBJ1-1 TRBV29-1 TGCAGCGTTGGGACAGGGGGTTACACTGAAGCTTTCTTT CSVGTGGYTEAFF
. . TRBJ2-7 TRBV10-3 TGTGCCATAGGACGTGGGACACTTTACGAGCAGTACTTC CAIGRGTLYEQYF